A selection of T cell receptor beta chains follows, all from one sample in a study of blood T cell repertoires in COVID-19. TCRdb's table, derived via immunoSEQ multiplex PCR, lists solely in-frame clones and lacks some. The sample records 200,000 to 300,000 clones, roughly 82% being singletons. The material sequenced was peripheral blood. Receptors were obtained from a woman older than 75 with COVID-19, enrolled during active disease. Each CDR3 is given with its conserved first and last residue. A D gene is named only where the DNA matches it firmly. Clone sizes are given selectively: once, few, many, or a class where the clone is expanded.

>NA|NA|TRBV11-1|TRBJ1-4
TGTGCCAGCAGCTTAACGAGAAATGAAAAACTGTTTTTT
CASSLTRNEKLFF
>once|NA|TRBV5-8|TRBJ1-4
TGTGCCAGCAGCTCAGCGGGGGTGGTCGTAAAACTGTTTTTT
CASSSAGVVVKLFF
>NA|TRBD2|TRBV5-1|TRBJ2-5
TGCGCCAGCAGCTTGGGGGCTAGCGGGGGTGAGCAAGAGACCCAGTACTTC
CASSLGASGGEQETQYF
>NA|TRBD1|TRBV23-1|TRBJ1-2
TGCGCCACAAATTCCGGGACAGCCTATGGCTACACCTTC
CATNSGTAYGYTF
>NA|TRBD2|TRBV7-2|TRBJ2-2
TGTGCCAGCAGCTCGCCTTGGACGGGGACTAGATCAGCCGGGGAGCTGTTTTTT
CASSSPWTGTRSAGELFF
>NA|NA|TRBV18|TRBJ2-7
TGTGCCAGCTCACCACTCTCCGCAGGAAACTACGAGCAGTACTTC
CASSPLSAGNYEQYF
>NA|TRBD1|TRBV29-1|TRBJ1-1
TGCAGCGTCGGACAGGGGGCGAACACTGAAGCTTTCTTT
CSVGQGANTEAFF
>NA|NA|TRBV5-6|TRBJ1-1
TGTGCCAGCAGCTTGGACAGGGCTACCACTGAAGCTTTCTTT
CASSLDRATTEAFF
>NA|TRBD2|TRBV24-1|TRBJ2-1
TGTGCCACCAGTGGAACTAGCGGGGGTCAACTACTCAATGAGCAGTTCTTC
CATSGTSGGQLLNEQFF
>NA|TRBD2|TRBV6-2/TRBV6-3|TRBJ2-5
TGTGCCAGCAGTCAAGACGGGACTATGCAAGAGACCCAGTACTTC
CASSQDGTMQETQYF
>NA|NA|TRBV21-1|TRBJ1-2
TGTGCCAGCAGCCGCCAGGGTGGCTACACCTTC
CASSRQGGYTF
>NA|TRBD2|TRBV5-1|TRBJ2-1
TGCGCCAGCAGCTTGGTTCTAAGCGGGGGCCGTTTCAATGAGCAGTTCTTC
CASSLVLSGGRFNEQFF
>NA|TRBD1|TRBV5-1|TRBJ1-1
TGCGCCAGCAGCGCTACCTGGGACAGGGTGACTGAAGCTTTCTTT
CASSATWDRVTEAFF
>NA|NA|TRBV4-1|TRBJ1-5
TGCGCCAGCAGCCAAGATCGGACAGAAAAAAGCAATCAGCCCCAGCATTTT
CASSQDRTEKSNQPQHF
>NA|NA|TRBV30|TRBJ1-4
TGTGCCTGGACAGCAACTAATGAAAAACTGTTTTTT
CAWTATNEKLFF
>NA|NA|TRBV6-5|TRBJ1-1
TGTGCCAGCAGTTTTATCCTGAACACTGAAGCTTTCTTT
CASSFILNTEAFF
>NA|NA|TRBV29-1|TRBJ1-2
TGCAGCGCCGTTTACACTAACTATGGCTACACCTTC
CSAVYTNYGYTF
>NA|NA|TRBV27|TRBJ1-6
TGTGCCAGCAGTCTCCGGGACACTAATAATTCACCCCTCCACTTT
CASSLRDTNNSPLHF
>NA|TRBD1|TRBV6-6|TRBJ2-2
TGTGCCAGCAGTCTATTACAGGGGACCCGGGGAGTAGGCACCGGGGAGCTGTTTTTT
CASSLLQGTRGVGTGELFF